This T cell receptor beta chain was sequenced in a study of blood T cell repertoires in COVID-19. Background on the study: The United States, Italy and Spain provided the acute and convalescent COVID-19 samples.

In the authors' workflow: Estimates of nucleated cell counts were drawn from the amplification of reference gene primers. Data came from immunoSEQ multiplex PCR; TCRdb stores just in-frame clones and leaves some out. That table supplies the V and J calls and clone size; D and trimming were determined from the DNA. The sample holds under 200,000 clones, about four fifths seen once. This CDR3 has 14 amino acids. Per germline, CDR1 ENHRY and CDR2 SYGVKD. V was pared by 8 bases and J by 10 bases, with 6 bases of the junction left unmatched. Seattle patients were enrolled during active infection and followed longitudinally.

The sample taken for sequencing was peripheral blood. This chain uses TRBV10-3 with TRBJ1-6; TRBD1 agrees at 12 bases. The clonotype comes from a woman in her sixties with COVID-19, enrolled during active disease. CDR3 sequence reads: CAIWSGTGGSPLHF. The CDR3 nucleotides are TGTGCCATCTGGTCCGGGACAGGGGGCTCACCCCTCCACTTT.